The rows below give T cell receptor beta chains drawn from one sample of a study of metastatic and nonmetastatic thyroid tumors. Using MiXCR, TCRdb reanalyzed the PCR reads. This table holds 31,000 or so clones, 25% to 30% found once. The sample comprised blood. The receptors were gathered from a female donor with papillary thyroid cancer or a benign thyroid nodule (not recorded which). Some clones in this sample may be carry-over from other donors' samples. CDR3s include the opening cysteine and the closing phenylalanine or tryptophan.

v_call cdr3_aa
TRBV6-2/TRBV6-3 CASSYLGGLTGELFF
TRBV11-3 CASSPSAYEQYF
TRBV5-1 CASSFRGLAGVDTGELFF
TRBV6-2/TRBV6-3 CASSYGTSAYEHYF
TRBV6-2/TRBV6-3 CASSYSRGTGPLTTF
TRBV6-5 CASSSPGQGNTIYF
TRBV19 CASSARGNTEAFF
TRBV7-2 CASSLAGTSGQETQYF
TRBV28 CASSGWGVPLHF
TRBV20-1 CSAGQRTEQFF
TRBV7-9 CASSNDRRWNIQYF
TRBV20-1 CSATSQGSSSPLHF
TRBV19 CASSMVLAPPYNEQFF
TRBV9 CASSVVSAGRGEQYF
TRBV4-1 CASSQGTWTTGELFF
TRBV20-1 CSARFADTQYF
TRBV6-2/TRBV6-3 CATSYRTGLDGYTF
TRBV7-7 CASSFPVWASGLNEQFF
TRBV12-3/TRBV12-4 CASSFGGNGNQPQHF
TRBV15 CATSRAAGSYEQYF
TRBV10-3 CAIRRDREGTEAFF
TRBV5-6 CASSFTGLSGNTIYF
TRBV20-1 CSARDARGRTGELFF
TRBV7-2 CASSMGGTWWDEQYF
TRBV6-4 CASSDSSYYGYTF
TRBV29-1 CSVDTLQVGDLNYGYTF
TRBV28 CDSILGPSQFF
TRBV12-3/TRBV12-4 CASIYRGSTGELFF
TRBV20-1 CSASSPGLAGSNEQFF
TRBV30 CAWKGTLTEPGANVLTF
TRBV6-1 CASSEQSGANGQPQHF
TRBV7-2 CASSLMDSAKGYTF
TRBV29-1 CSARIWSRSGANVLTF
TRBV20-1 CSARDMSQQGWNSPLHF
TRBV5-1 CASSYDSHNSPLHF
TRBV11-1 CASSRDTYQGTQYF
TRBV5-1 CASSLDTPRTGLEQYF
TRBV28 CASSLPRTDNTGELFF
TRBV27 CASSWPTGKSQHF
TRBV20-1 CSAKGANEQFF
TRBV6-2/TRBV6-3 CASSPGGAGEETQYF
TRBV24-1 CATSPKVGQPKNDTNYGYTF
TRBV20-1 CSARDIQDRDTIYF
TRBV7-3 CASSQGTRYEQFF
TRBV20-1 CSALPARGRGNTIYF
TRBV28 CASRFTPVSMNTEAFF
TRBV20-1 CSASSGLDNEQFF
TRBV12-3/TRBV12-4 CASRYSGPYGYTF
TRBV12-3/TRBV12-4 CASSFGPGEGTYEQYF
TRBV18 CASSPPLARADTQYF
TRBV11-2 CASSPPGTGAEQYF
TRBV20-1 CSARDRETGDTEAFF
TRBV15 CATSRSWGGRATSNTDTQYF